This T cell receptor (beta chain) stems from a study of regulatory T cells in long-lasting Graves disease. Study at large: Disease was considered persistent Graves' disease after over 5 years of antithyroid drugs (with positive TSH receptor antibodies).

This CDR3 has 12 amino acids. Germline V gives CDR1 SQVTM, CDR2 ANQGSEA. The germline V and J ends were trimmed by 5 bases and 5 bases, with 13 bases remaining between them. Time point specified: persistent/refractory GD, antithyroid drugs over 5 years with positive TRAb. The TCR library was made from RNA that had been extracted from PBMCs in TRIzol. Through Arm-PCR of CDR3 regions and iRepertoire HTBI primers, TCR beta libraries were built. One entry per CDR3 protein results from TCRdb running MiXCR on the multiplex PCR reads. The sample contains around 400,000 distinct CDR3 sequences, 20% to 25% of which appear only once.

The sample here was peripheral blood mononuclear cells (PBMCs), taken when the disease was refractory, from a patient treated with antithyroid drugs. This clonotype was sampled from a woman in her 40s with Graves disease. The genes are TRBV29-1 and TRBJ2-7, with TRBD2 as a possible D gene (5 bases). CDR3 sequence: CSVSIPGNEQYF. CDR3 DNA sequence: TGCAGCGTTAGTATTCCGGGAAACGAGCAGTACTTC.